These 2 T cell receptor beta chains were all obtained from the same sample, sequenced in a study of OX40 agonist ivuxolimab in advanced cancers. The method was immunoSEQ multiplex PCR; TCRdb's version includes in-frame clones alone and lacks a portion of them. The sample has 76,000 or so clones; about 89% are singletons. The material sequenced was CD4+ or CD8+ T cells sorted from blood, taken in a trial of the OX40 agonist ivuxolimab. The receptors derive from an adult with an advanced solid tumor such as melanoma, head and neck, liver or kidney cancer.

V is TRBV19 and J is TRBJ1-1; D is undetermined. This CDR3 is 12 amino acids long. Germline-derived CDR1 and CDR2 are LNHDA and SQIVND (reference sequence). Trimming shortened V by 6 bases and J by 1 base, and 6 bases separated the two germline ends. Here the CDR3 DNA reads TGTGCCAGTAGCGATAGGAACACTGAAGCTTTCTTT. Translating it yields CASSDRNTEAFF. Full variable domain (rest looked up from reference TRBV19 and TRBJ1-1): DGGITQSPKYLFRKEGQNVTLSCEQNLNHDAMYWYRQDPGQGLRLIYYSQIVNDFQKGDIAEGYSVSREKKESFPLTVTSAQKNPTAFYLCASSDRNTEAFFGQGTRLTVV.

The chain has TRBV29-1 and TRBJ2-1; 9 nucleotides align to TRBD2. Trimming took 6 bases from V and 13 from J; bases not matched to a gene: 4. This CDR3 has 10 amino acids. Germline CDR1 SQVTM, CDR2 ANQGSEA. CDR3 in amino acids: CSVTGTSQFF. The DNA of the CDR3 is TGCAGCGTCACCGGGACTAGCCAGTTCTTC.